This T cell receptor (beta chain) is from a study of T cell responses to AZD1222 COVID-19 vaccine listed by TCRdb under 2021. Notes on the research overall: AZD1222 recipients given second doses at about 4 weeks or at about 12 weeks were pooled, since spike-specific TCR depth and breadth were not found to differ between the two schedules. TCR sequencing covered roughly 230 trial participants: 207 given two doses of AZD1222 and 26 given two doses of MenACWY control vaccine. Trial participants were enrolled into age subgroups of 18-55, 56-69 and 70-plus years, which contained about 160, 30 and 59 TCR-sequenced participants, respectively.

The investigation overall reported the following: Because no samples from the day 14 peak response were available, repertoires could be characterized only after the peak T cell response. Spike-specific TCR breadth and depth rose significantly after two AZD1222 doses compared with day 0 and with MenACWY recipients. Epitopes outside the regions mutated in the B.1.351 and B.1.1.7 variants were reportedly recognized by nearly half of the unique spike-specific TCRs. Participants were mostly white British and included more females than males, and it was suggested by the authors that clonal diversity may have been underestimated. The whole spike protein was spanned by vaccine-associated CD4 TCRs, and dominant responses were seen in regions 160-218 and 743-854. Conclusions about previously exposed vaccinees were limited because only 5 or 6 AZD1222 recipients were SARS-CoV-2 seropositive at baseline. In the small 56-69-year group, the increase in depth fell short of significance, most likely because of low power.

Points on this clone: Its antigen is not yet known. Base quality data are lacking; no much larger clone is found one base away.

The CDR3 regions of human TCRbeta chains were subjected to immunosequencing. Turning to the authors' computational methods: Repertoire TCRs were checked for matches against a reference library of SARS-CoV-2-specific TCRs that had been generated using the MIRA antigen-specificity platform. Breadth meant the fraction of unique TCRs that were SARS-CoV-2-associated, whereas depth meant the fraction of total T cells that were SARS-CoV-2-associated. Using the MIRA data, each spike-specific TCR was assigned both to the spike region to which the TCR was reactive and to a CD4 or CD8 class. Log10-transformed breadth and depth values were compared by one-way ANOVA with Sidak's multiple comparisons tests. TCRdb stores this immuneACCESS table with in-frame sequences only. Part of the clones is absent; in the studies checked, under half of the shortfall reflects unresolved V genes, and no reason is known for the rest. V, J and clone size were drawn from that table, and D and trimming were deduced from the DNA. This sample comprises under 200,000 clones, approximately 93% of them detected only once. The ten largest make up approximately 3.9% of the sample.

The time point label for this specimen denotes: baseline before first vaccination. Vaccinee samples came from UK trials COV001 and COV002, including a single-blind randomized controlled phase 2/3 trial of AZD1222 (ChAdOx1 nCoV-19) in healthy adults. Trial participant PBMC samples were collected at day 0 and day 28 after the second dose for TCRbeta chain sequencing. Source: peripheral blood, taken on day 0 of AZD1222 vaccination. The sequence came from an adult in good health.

In nucleotides, the sequence is TGCAGCGTCGGACACCTAGTCTCCTATGGCTACACCTTC. Protein translation: CSVGHLVSYGYTF. The rearranged segments are TRBV29-1 and TRBJ1-2; 5 matching bases give a weak D call of TRBD1. The CDR3 holds 13 amino acids from the cysteine to the phenylalanine. The DNA shown is the 39-base CDR3, in frame from base 1. V is cut by 6 bases and J by 4 bases, and the space between the germline ends is 15 bases. Via the germline V gene, CDR1 is SQVTM and CDR2 ANQGSEA.